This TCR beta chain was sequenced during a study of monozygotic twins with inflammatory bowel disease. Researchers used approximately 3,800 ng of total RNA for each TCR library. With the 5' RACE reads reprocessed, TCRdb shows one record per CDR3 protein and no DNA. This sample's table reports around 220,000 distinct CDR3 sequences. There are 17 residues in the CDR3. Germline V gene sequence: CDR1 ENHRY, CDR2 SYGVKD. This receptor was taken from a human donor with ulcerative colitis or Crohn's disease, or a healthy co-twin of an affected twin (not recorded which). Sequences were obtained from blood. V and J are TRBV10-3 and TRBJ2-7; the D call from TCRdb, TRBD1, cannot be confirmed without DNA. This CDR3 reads CAIRRGTTGSLFHEQYF.